This T cell receptor beta chain derives from a study of cytomegalovirus exposure and HLA in healthy donors. Germline lookup yields CDR1 SGHAT and CDR2 FQNNGV. The germline V and J ends were trimmed by 0 bases and 0 bases, with 6 bases remaining between them. The CDR3 runs to 16 residues. Broader study findings: A prior analysis recorded that most TCR beta V segments were productive about 90% or about 30% of the time. Overall, about 160 TCR beta chains were annotated as cytomegalovirus-associated.

It was with 60 Vbeta and 13 Jbeta primers that the PCR ran. TCRdb's copy holds only in-frame clones and misses some; the assay was immunoSEQ multiplex PCR. The sample lists about 130,000 clones, around 76% occurring once. A word on this clone: Antigen specificity is unknown.

The sequencing input was PBMCs. This chain joins TRBV11-2 and TRBJ2-6, with a possible D match to TRBD2 (5 bases). This TCR came from a male donor in good health and CMV-seronegative. In nucleotides, the CDR3 is TGTGCCAGCAGCTTAGAGGGGAGCTCTGGGGCCAACGTCCTGACTTTC. It encodes CASSLEGSSGANVLTF.